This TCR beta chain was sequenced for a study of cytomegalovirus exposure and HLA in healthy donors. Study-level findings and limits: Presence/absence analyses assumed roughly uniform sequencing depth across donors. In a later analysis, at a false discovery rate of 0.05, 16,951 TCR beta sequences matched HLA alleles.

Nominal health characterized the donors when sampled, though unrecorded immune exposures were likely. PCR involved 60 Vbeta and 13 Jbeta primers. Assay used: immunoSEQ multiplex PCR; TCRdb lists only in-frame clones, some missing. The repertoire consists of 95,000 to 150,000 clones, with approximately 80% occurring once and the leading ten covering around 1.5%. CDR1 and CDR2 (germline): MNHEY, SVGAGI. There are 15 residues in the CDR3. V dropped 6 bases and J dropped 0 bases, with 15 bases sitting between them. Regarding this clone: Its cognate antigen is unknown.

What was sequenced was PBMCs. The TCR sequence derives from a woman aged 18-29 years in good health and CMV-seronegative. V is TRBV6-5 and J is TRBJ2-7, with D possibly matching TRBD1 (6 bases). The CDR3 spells CASSRRGSLSYEQYF. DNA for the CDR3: TGTGCCAGCAGCCGAAGGGGGTCCCTCTCCTACGAGCAGTACTTC.